These 10 T cell receptor beta chains share one sample of origin, sequenced in a study of shared clonotypes between healthy human individuals (TCRdb year 2020). Library construction relied on the immunoSEQ multiplex PCR assay. The table comes from immuneACCESS by way of TCRdb, which keeps in-frame sequences with V and J called. Part of the clones is missing from these tables; in studies checked, under half for an unresolved V gene and the rest for unknown reasons. In this sample the table shows about 2.2 million clones, 90% to 95% of which occur a single time. The top ten hold under 2% of the sample. CD8 naive samples were CD45RO-negative cells positively selected for CCR7, giving a CD45RA+CCR7+ population that excluded TemRA cells. What was sequenced was naive CD8+ T cells from PBMCs. The cell subset or site label for this specimen denotes: CD45RA+CCR7+. Every receptor here comes from a young man in good health. Some clones in this sample may be carry-over from other donors' samples.

V and J are TRBV11-2 and TRBJ2-7; 12 bases map to TRBD2. V was pared by 1 base and J by 6 bases, with 13 bases of the junction left unmatched. Germline V gene sequence: CDR1 SGHAT, CDR2 FQNNGV. This CDR3 spans 18 amino acids. Written as DNA, the CDR3 is TGTGCCAGCAGCTTAGTCCCTAGCGGGAGGGCCTCCATCCTCGAGCAGTACTTC. Amino acids: CASSLVPSGRASILEQYF.

In regard to this clone: This specimen includes other DNA sequences encoding the same CDR3. The J gene is TRBJ2-3, the V gene TRBV7-2, with D unresolved. The germline V gene encodes CDR1 SGHTA and CDR2 FQGNSA. V was cut by 1 base and J by 2 bases, with 4 bases left in between. The CDR3 spans 13 residues. The CDR3 sequence is CASSLVTTDTQYF. CDR3 coding DNA: TGTGCCAGCAGCTTAGTCACCACAGATACGCAGTATTTT.

About this clone itself: Other DNA sequences in this sample translate to the same CDR3. The genes are TRBV28 and TRBJ2-1, with D hard to call. CDR3 size: 14 residues. V lost 3 bases, J lost 0 bases, and 6 bases lay in between. Germline CDR1 is MDHEN and CDR2 is SYDVKM. The CDR3 bases are TGTGCCAGCAGTTTGAGCAGCTCCTACAATGAGCAGTTCTTC. Translation gives CASSLSSSYNEQFF.

The chain joins TRBV4-1 to TRBJ1-3, with a weak D call TRBD1 (6 bases). CDR3 size: 17 residues. CDR1 is MGHRA and CDR2 is YSYEKL in the germline V gene. V lost 3 bases to trimming and J lost 0 bases, with 15 bases between them. CDR3 nucleotide sequence: TGCGCCAGCAGCCAGGATTCCGAGGGGGGCTCTGGAAACACCATATATTTT. Protein product: CASSQDSEGGSGNTIYF.

With regard to this clone: The sample has other DNA sequences that encode this CDR3 too. The chain is built from TRBV2 and TRBJ1-2; 7 bases line up with TRBD1. Germline V gene sequence: CDR1 SNHLY, CDR2 FYNNEI. V trimming: 1 base; J trimming: 6 bases; junction bases outside the gene matches: 2. The CDR3 runs to 13 residues. CDR3 nucleotide sequence: TGTGCCAGCAGTGAAGGACAGGGCGATGGCTACACCTTC. This gives the protein CASSEGQGDGYTF.

The genes are TRBV28 and TRBJ2-1; TRBD2 matches 9 bases. Germline V gene data show CDR1 as MDHEN and CDR2 as SYDVKM. V shed 1 base and J 9 bases; nucleotides not matched to a gene: 10. There are 16 residues in the CDR3. CDR3 in amino acids: CASSLYGGRDRGEQFF. The DNA of the CDR3 is TGTGCCAGCAGTTTATATGGCGGGAGGGATCGCGGTGAGCAGTTCTTC.

The gene calls are TRBV5-4 and TRBJ2-3, with 10 bases fitting TRBD2. CDR1 and CDR2 (germline): SGHNT, YYREEE (reference sequence). The CDR3 runs to 16 residues. V lost 0 bases and J lost 1; bases outside the gene matches: 2. The CDR3 DNA sequence: TGTGCCAGCAGCTTGGACCTAGCGGGAGGCACAGATACGCAGTATTTT. Residues: CASSLDLAGGTDTQYF.

The V and J genes are TRBV27 and TRBJ2-5, with D hard to call. The V gene lost 2 bases and the J gene lost 2 bases, with 15 bases spanning the gap. This CDR3 has 16 residues. Germline V gives CDR1 MNHEY, CDR2 SMNVEV (reference sequence). The CDR3 here is CASSLGPAQVQETQYF. CDR3 nucleotide sequence: TGTGCCAGCAGTTTAGGGCCAGCCCAGGTACAAGAGACCCAGTACTTC.

This rearrangement joins TRBV19 to TRBJ2-7, with D perhaps TRBD2 (6 bases). This CDR3 comprises 13 residues. Trimming stripped 10 bases from V and 6 bases from J, with 19 bases between. Looked up from germline, CDR1 is LNHDA and CDR2 is SQIVND (reference sequence). CDR3 sequence reads: CATTGLSDAEQYF. Written as DNA, the CDR3 is TGTGCCACCACGGGACTCTCCGACGCCGAGCAGTACTTC.

As regards this clone: Distinct nucleotide sequences in the sample also encode this CDR3. The chain carries TRBV28 and TRBJ1-1; the match to TRBD1 covers 7 bases. This CDR3 spans 14 amino acids. The germline V gene encodes CDR1 MDHEN and CDR2 SYDVKM. The trim removed 6 bases at V and 2 bases at J, leaving 6 bases unmatched. The CDR3 spells CASSLQGTNTEAFF. CDR3 DNA: TGTGCCAGCAGCTTACAGGGGACAAACACTGAAGCTTTCTTT. Full variable domain (rest looked up from reference TRBV28 and TRBJ1-1): DVKVTQSSRYLVKRTGEKVFLECVQDMDHENMFWYRQDPGLGLRLIYFSYDVKMKEKGDIPEGYSVSREKKERFSLILESASTNQTSMYLCASSLQGTNTEAFFGQGTRLTVV.